One and the same sample provided the 10 T cell receptor beta chains below, sequenced in a study of regulatory T cells in long-lasting Graves disease. Time point meaning: persistent/refractory GD, antithyroid drugs over 5 years with positive TRAb. PBMC RNA was the source of the TCR library. Arm-PCR with iRepertoire HTBI primers amplified the CDR3 regions for these TCR beta libraries. TCRdb reanalysed the multiplex PCR reads using MiXCR and keeps one entry per CDR3 protein. Here the sample spans 350,000 to 500,000 distinct CDR3 sequences, roughly a fifth being singletons. This specimen consisted of peripheral blood mononuclear cells (PBMCs), obtained when the disease was refractory, from a patient treated with antithyroid drugs. The source is a female donor with Graves disease.

This sequence joins TRBV5-1 and TRBJ2-7; the D is unclear. This CDR3 comprises 15 residues. Germline V gene data show CDR1 as SGHRS and CDR2 as YFSETQ. Trimming took 2 bases from V and 4 from J, leaving 16 bases between them. The CDR3 DNA is TGCGCCAGCAGCTTAGGTAGCCAGCAACTTTACGAGCAGTACTTC. It is translated as CASSLGSQQLYEQYF. The full variable domain, in which reference TRBV5-1 and TRBJ2-7 provide the parts outside the CDR3, is KAGVTQTPRYLIKTRGQQVTLSCSPISGHRSVSWYQQTPGQGLQFLFEYFSETQRNKGNFPGRFSGRQFSNSRSEMNVSTLELGDSALYLCASSLGSQQLYEQYFGPGTRLTVT.

The table lists this clonotype with a count of one. The chain uses TRBV6-2 or TRBV6-3 and TRBJ2-4; D gene uncertain. Germline V gene lookup returns CDR1 MNHEY and CDR2 SVGEGT. The CDR3 loop spans 13 amino acids. Trimming took off 6 bases at V and 7 bases at J, with 13 bases between the two ends. The DNA for the CDR3 is TGTGCCAGCAGGGAAGGACGGTGGAACATTCAGTACTTC. Its translation is CASREGRWNIQYF.

This clonotype was counted only a few times. The chain uses TRBV4-1 and TRBJ2-7, with D perhaps matching TRBD2 (5 bases). The CDR3 runs 13 residues. V lost 0 bases and J 2 bases, leaving 5 bases between the germline ends. Germline values: CDR1 MGHRA, CDR2 YSYEKL. The CDR3 reads CASSQERAYEQYF. The CDR3 DNA is TGCGCCAGCAGCCAAGAGAGGGCCTACGAGCAGTACTTC.

This sequence joins TRBV15 and TRBJ2-7, with 9 bases aligning to TRBD2. This CDR3 has 15 amino acids. The V gene end was trimmed by 3 bases and the J gene end by 4 bases; junction bases not matched to a gene: 7. Germline CDR1 is LNHNV and CDR2 is YYDKDF (reference sequence). CDR3 sequence: CATSSEVSGSYEQYF. The CDR3 region has the DNA TGTGCCACCAGCAGCGAGGTTAGCGGGAGTTACGAGCAGTACTTC. Full variable domain (missing parts from reference TRBV15 and TRBJ2-7): DAMVIQNPRYQVTQFGKPVTLSCSQTLNHNVMYWYQQKSSQAPKLLFHYYDKDFNNEADTPDNFQSRRPNTSFCFLDIRSPGLGDTAMYLCATSSEVSGSYEQYFGPGTRLTVT.

In its sample, this clonotype was seen a few times. V is TRBV29-1 and J is TRBJ2-7; D unresolved. V was pared by 4 bases and J by 3 bases, with 13 bases between. CDR3 length equals 13 residues. Germline CDR1 and CDR2: SQVTM and ANQGSEA. CDR3 DNA: TGCAGCGTTGTGGGGATGACTGTCTACGAGCAGTACTTC. This sequence encodes CSVVGMTVYEQYF.

V gene TRBV29-1 combines with J gene TRBJ1-1; D call uncertain. Trimming left V 2 bases short and J 0 bases short, with 13 bases between. CDR1 and CDR2 (germline): SQVTM, ANQGSEA. The CDR3 runs to 15 residues. CDR3 sequence (DNA): TGCAGCGTTGAAAGGTTCGGGGTAATGAACACTGAAGCTTTCTTT. Translated: CSVERFGVMNTEAFF.

This clonotype was observed a handful of times. CDR3 bases: TGTGCCAGCTCACCATCCGGGACAATTTCCGGCGAGCAGTACTTC. Its protein is CASSPSGTISGEQYF. This chain connects TRBV18 to TRBJ2-7; weak D call: TRBD1 (6 bases). V lost 2 bases and J lost 6, with 17 bases in between. CDR1 is KGHSH and CDR2 is LQKENI in the germline V gene. The CDR3 extends over 15 amino acids.

The chain employs TRBV5-1 and TRBJ1-3; D unresolved. This CDR3 spans 14 amino acids. The germline V gene has CDR1 SGHRS and CDR2 YFSETQ. Trimming took off 4 bases at V and 0 bases at J, with 8 bases between the two ends. The CDR3 sequence: CASSEAYSGNTIYF. The CDR3 DNA reads as TGCGCCAGCAGCGAGGCCTACTCTGGAAACACCATATATTTT.

In this sample, this clonotype turned up once. With a much larger clone just one base away, this may be a read error. The rearrangement links TRBV20-1 to TRBJ2-1; 7 bases fit TRBD1. The CDR3 is made up of 15 amino acids. V dropped 6 bases and J dropped 0; count of bases not matched to a gene: 8. CDR1 DFQATT and CDR2 SNEGSKA come from the germline V gene (reference sequence). CDR3 region: CSAQSDRSSYNEQFF. The CDR3, as DNA: TGCAGTGCCCAATCGGACAGGAGCTCCTACAATGAGCAGTTCTTC.

The gene calls are TRBV18 and TRBJ2-7, with D unresolved. V was trimmed by 4 bases and J by 4 bases, leaving 11 bases between them. The V gene's germline CDR1 is KGHSH and CDR2 LQKENI. The CDR3 spans 13 residues. In DNA, the CDR3 is TGTGCCAGCTCACAGGGTCCTTGGTACGAGCAGTACTTC. Amino acid sequence: CASSQGPWYEQYF.